This TCR beta chain was captured by sequencing in a study of blood T cell repertoires in COVID-19. About the study: The samples span acute and convalescent COVID-19 from the United States, Italy and Spain. The analysed material was cDNA or gDNA that came from T cells, B-cell-depleted T cells, or PBMCs.

Per the authors' pipeline: Estimation of nucleated cell counts was performed using reference gene primer amplification. Repertoires were generated with immunoSEQ multiplex PCR, while TCRdb's copy carries only in-frame clones and drops some. V and J calls and clone size are copied from that table; D and trimming were computed from the DNA. The sample has over 150,000 clones; roughly 89% are singletons. V shed 6 bases and J 5 bases; nucleotides not matched to a gene: 6. The length of the CDR3 is 14 residues. Germline values: CDR1 MNHEY, CDR2 SVGAGI. The chain carries TRBV6-5 and TRBJ1-5; 8 bases agree with TRBD1. This sequence originates from a woman aged 55-70 years who had recovered from COVID-19. Source material: peripheral blood. The CDR3 sequence is CASRRNRGDQPQHF. CDR3 bases: TGTGCCAGCAGGCGTAACAGGGGGGATCAGCCCCAGCATTTT.